Each of the 13 T cell receptor beta chains below was sequenced from the same sample in a study of read filtering for tumor transcriptome and immune sequencing. This library used around 400 ng RNA and molecular barcoded adaptors spanning alpha/delta and beta/gamma chains. TCRdb passed the reads through MiXCR, listing each CDR3 protein once. The data show approximately 58,000 distinct CDR3 sequences, 20% to 25% seen once. Sequencing was done on a sample of a population of CD138-negative cells sorted from bone marrow. The receptors were sampled from a donor aged 40 or older with multiple myeloma.

This clonotype has ten or more counts. This sequence joins TRBV5-6 and TRBJ2-1; 7 bases are shared with TRBD1. With 4 bases clipped from V and 2 bases from J, the junction kept 6 bases outside the gene matches. In germline, CDR1 is SGHDT, CDR2 YYEEEE. This CDR3 has 15 amino acids. CDR3 nucleotides: TGTGCCAGCAGCCTAACACAGGGGACCTACAATGAGCAGTTCTTC. Translation: CASSLTQGTYNEQFF.

The sample holds a few counts of this clonotype. This chain uses TRBV7-3 with TRBJ2-1; perhaps TRBD2 as D (7 bases). V was pared by 3 bases and J by 2 bases, with 11 bases between. Germline CDR1 reads SGHTA; CDR2 reads FQGTGA. This CDR3 has 15 residues. The CDR3 sequence: CASSLGGGTYNEQFF. CDR3 in DNA: TGTGCCAGCAGCTTGGGAGGGGGGACCTACAATGAGCAGTTCTTC.

The V call is TRBV20-1, the J call TRBJ2-3; 11 bases map to TRBD2. The CDR3 covers 15 residues. Germline assignment: CDR1 DFQATT and CDR2 SNEGSKA (reference sequence). J was trimmed by 2 bases and V by 3 bases; bases with no gene match: 4. This CDR3 is CSARASGGFTDTQYF. The CDR3 nucleotides are TGCAGTGCTAGGGCTAGCGGGGGGTTCACAGATACGCAGTATTTT.

Concerning this clonotype itself: A much bigger clone sits one base away, suggesting this may be a read error. This CDR3 is missing its conserved last phenylalanine or tryptophan, likely due to a read error. The CDR3 DNA reads as TGTGCCAGCAGCCTAGACAGAGATCAGCCCCAGCATCTT. Its protein is CASSLDRDQPQHL. This chain connects TRBV11-2 to TRBJ1-5, with a weak D call TRBD1 (5 bases). CDR3 length: 13 amino acids. The germline gives CDR1 SGHAT, CDR2 FQNNGV.

In this sample, this clonotype turned up many times. The V call is TRBV2, the J call TRBJ2-1, with 8 bases identical to TRBD1. The V gene end was trimmed by 0 bases and the J gene end by 8 bases; junction bases not matched to a gene: 9. The CDR3 runs 16 residues. The germline CDR1 and CDR2 sequences are SNHLY and FYNNEI. The CDR3 region is CASSEAVSGGRDEQFF. The CDR3, as DNA: TGTGCCAGCAGTGAAGCGGTGTCAGGGGGCCGAGATGAGCAGTTCTTC.

Turning to this clonotype: A single base separates this from a much larger clone, so it may be a read error. This sequence joins TRBV10-2 and TRBJ2-2, with D perhaps TRBD1 or TRBD2 (6 bases each). Germline V gene data show CDR1 as WSHSY and CDR2 as SAAADI. The CDR3 length is 14 residues. CDR3 sequence: CASSEGVLTGELSF. As DNA, the CDR3 is TGCGCCAGCTCGGAGGGGGTCTTGACCGGGGAGCTGTCTTTT.

This clonotype was counted at least ten times. The chain has TRBV20-1 and TRBJ2-5, with D possibly being TRBD2 (6 bases). The CDR3 is made up of 11 amino acids. Per the germline V gene, CDR1 is DFQATT and CDR2 is SNEGSKA (reference sequence). The V end was cut by 8 bases, the J end by 4 bases, with 11 bases between. The DNA of the CDR3 is TGCAGTCCCCGCGGGGTAGAGACCCAGTACTTC. This encodes CSPRGVETQYF.

On this clonotype itself: Since the CDR3 does not end with the conserved phenylalanine or tryptophan, this likely comes from a read error. The chain combines TRBV18 with TRBJ2-3; D is tentatively TRBD1 or TRBD2 (6 bases each). CDR1 KGHSH and CDR2 LQKENI come from the germline V gene. CDR3 length: 15 residues. CDR3 in DNA: TGTGACAGCTCACCAATCCAGGGGAGGAAAGATACGCAGTATTTA. It translates to CDSSPIQGRKDTQYL.

This clonotype was counted at least ten times. The chain uses TRBV7-2 and TRBJ1-6; D not resolved. This CDR3 has 15 residues. The ends were cut back, 2 bases at V and 7 bases at J, with 12 bases in the middle. Germline assignment: CDR1 SGHTA and CDR2 FQGNSA. The CDR3 DNA follows: TGTGCCAGCAGCTTACGGTTGCAGACCAATTCACCCCTCCACTTT. This encodes CASSLRLQTNSPLHF.

The V call is TRBV28, the J call TRBJ1-6; D gene ambiguous. The germline gives CDR1 MDHEN, CDR2 SYDVKM. The CDR3 runs 13 residues. The V end was cut by 7 bases, the J end by 8 bases, with 12 bases between. CDR3 sequence reads: CASKVGVDSPLHF. The CDR3 nucleotides are TGTGCCAGCAAGGTGGGCGTGGATTCACCCCTCCACTTT.

The sample holds many counts of this clonotype. V is TRBV20-1 and J is TRBJ2-1, with TRBD2 matching over 10 bases. CDR3 length equals 14 residues. Germline CDR1 reads DFQATT; CDR2 reads SNEGSKA (reference sequence). V shed 5 bases, J shed 2 bases, and the junction held 3 bases outside the gene matches. This chain's CDR3 is CSAGTSGTYNEQFF. In nucleotides, the CDR3 is TGCAGTGCTGGAACTAGCGGGACCTACAATGAGCAGTTCTTC.

This clonotype was picked up many times. The chain recombines TRBV19 with TRBJ1-6; 9 bases are a match to TRBD1. Trimming at V came to 4 bases and at J to 9 bases, leaving 4 bases not matched to a gene. This CDR3 comprises 14 residues. Looked up from germline, CDR1 is LNHDA and CDR2 is SQIVND (reference sequence). CDR3 sequence reads: CASSTDRGGSPLHF. The CDR3, as DNA: TGTGCCAGTAGTACGGACAGGGGAGGTTCACCCCTCCACTTT.

This clonotype was picked up many times. This chain connects TRBV7-8 to TRBJ1-5, with TRBD1 as a possible D gene (6 bases). The germline gives CDR1 SGHVS, CDR2 FQNEAQ. Trimming pared 5 bases from V and 7 bases from J, leaving 18 bases between. There are 15 residues in the CDR3. Written as DNA, the CDR3 is TGTGCCAGCAGCCCCCGGACAGCTTGGCAGCAGCCCCAGCATTTT. Translated, it gives CASSPRTAWQQPQHF.